The rows below give T cell receptor beta chains drawn from one sample of a study of shared clonotypes between healthy human individuals. The assay was immunoSEQ multiplex PCR, and TCRdb's table has in-frame clones only and misses some. The sample contains a few million clones, around 95% of which appear only once. The sequenced sample was naive CD8+ T cells from PBMCs. Receptors were obtained from a man between 18 and 35 years old in good health. Some clones in this sample may be carry-over from other donors' samples. CDR3s include the opening cysteine and the closing phenylalanine or tryptophan. A D gene is named only where the DNA matches it firmly. Part of the rows lack a size; the others show once, few, many or a class for expanded clones.

>TRBD1|TRBJ1-5|TRBV18|-
CASSPRDRGRNQPQHF
TGTGCCAGCTCACCACGTGACAGGGGTCGCAATCAGCCCCAGCATTTT
>TRBD2|TRBJ2-1|TRBV4-3|-
CASSQESRWREGVNEQFF
TGCGCCAGCAGCCAAGAATCGAGGTGGCGGGAGGGTGTGAATGAGCAGTTCTTC
>TRBD2|TRBJ2-2|TRBV6-1|-
CASSEEAGVGPGELFF
TGTGCCAGCAGTGAAGAAGCGGGAGTGGGTCCCGGGGAGCTGTTTTTT
>-|TRBJ2-5|TRBV27|-
CASSFVWGQETQYF
TGTGCCAGCAGTTTTGTCTGGGGACAAGAGACCCAGTACTTC
>TRBD2|TRBJ2-5|TRBV7-9|-
CASSSRTSGRVETQYF
TGTGCCAGCAGCTCCCGGACTAGCGGGAGGGTGGAGACCCAGTACTTC
>TRBD1|TRBJ2-7|TRBV2|-
CASSEQGQPGEQYF
TGTGCCAGCAGTGAACAGGGACAGCCTGGGGAGCAGTACTTC
>-|TRBJ2-5|TRBV9|-
CASSASRLGETQYF
TGTGCCAGCAGCGCGTCAAGGTTGGGGGAGACCCAGTACTTC
>TRBD1|TRBJ1-5|TRBV6-1|-
CASSVLTGLGQPQHF
TGTGCCAGCAGTGTCCTGACAGGGCTTGGGCAGCCCCAGCATTTT
>-|TRBJ1-4|TRBV6-5|-
CASSYHEDVGEKLFF
TGTGCCAGCAGTTACCATGAGGACGTCGGGGAAAAACTGTTTTTT
>TRBD1|TRBJ1-3|TRBV10-3|-
CAISEWTGTRNTIYF
TGTGCCATCAGTGAGTGGACAGGTACGAGAAACACCATATATTTT
>-|TRBJ1-1|TRBV19|-
CASSQQVNTEAFF
TGTGCCAGTAGTCAACAGGTGAACACTGAAGCTTTCTTT
>-|TRBJ2-1|TRBV19|-
CASSLVWGGAYNEQFF
TGTGCCAGTAGTTTGGTCTGGGGCGGGGCCTACAATGAGCAGTTCTTC
>TRBD2|TRBJ2-3|TRBV5-6|-
CASSLPGLAGGDTQYF
TGTGCCAGCAGCCTTCCCGGGTTAGCGGGAGGGGATACGCAGTATTTT
>-|TRBJ1-4|TRBV2|-
CASLPGVDEKLFF
TGTGCCAGCTTGCCAGGGGTCGATGAAAAACTGTTTTTT
>-|TRBJ2-7|TRBV29-1|-
CSATGTSSSYEQYF
TGCAGCGCTACCGGGACTTCGAGCTCCTACGAGCAGTACTTC
>-|TRBJ1-1|TRBV19|-
CASRDWRGKNTEAFF
TGTGCCAGTAGAGACTGGAGGGGAAAGAACACTGAAGCTTTCTTT
>TRBD2|TRBJ2-7|TRBV13|-
CASSTPGTNYEQYF
TGTGCCAGCAGCACCCCCGGGACTAACTACGAGCAGTACTTC
>-|TRBJ2-7|TRBV11-1|-
CASSLHRAVEEQYF
TGTGCCAGCAGCTTACACAGGGCGGTGGAGGAGCAGTACTTC
>TRBD2|TRBJ2-7|TRBV5-4|-
CASSWGLAGTYEQYF
TGTGCCAGCAGCTGGGGACTAGCCGGAACCTACGAGCAGTACTTC
>TRBD2|TRBJ2-1|TRBV28|few
CASTPRTSGANEQFF
TGTGCCAGCACTCCTCGGACTAGCGGGGCTAATGAGCAGTTCTTC
>-|TRBJ1-2|TRBV29-1|few
CSVEETGGNGYTF
TGCAGCGTTGAAGAAACTGGGGGCAATGGCTACACCTTC
>-|TRBJ2-2|TRBV6-1|-
CASSDMWDLHPPGELFF
TGTGCCAGCAGTGATATGTGGGATCTTCACCCCCCCGGGGAGCTGTTTTTT
>-|TRBJ2-5|TRBV6-7|once
CASSYGRRETQYF
TGTGCCAGCAGTTACGGTCGGAGAGAGACCCAGTACTTC
>-|TRBJ1-5|TRBV7-8|-
CASSLSGLEINQPQHF
TGTGCCAGCAGCTTATCAGGGCTAGAAATAAATCAGCCCCAGCATTTT
>-|TRBJ2-1|TRBV4-1|-
CASSQDHRGEQFF
TGCGCCAGCAGCCAAGATCATCGGGGTGAGCAGTTCTTC
>TRBD1|TRBJ1-2|TRBV29-1|-
CSDIGTGNYGYTF
TGCAGCGACATCGGGACAGGGAACTATGGCTACACCTTC
>TRBD1|TRBJ2-7|TRBV11-2|once
CASSFQDRAYEQYF
TGTGCCAGCAGCTTCCAAGACAGGGCATACGAGCAGTACTTC
>-|TRBJ1-1|TRBV6-5|-
CASNSVRTEAFF
TGTGCCAGCAACTCGGTAAGGACTGAAGCTTTCTTT
>TRBD2|TRBJ2-5|TRBV27|-
CASSFSLAGGSGTQYF
TGTGCCAGCAGTTTCAGCCTAGCGGGAGGTTCGGGGACCCAGTACTTC
>-|TRBJ2-1|TRBV4-2|-
CASSRSLANNEQFF
TGTGCCAGCAGCCGAAGTCTAGCTAACAATGAGCAGTTCTTC
>-|TRBJ2-3|TRBV4-3|once
CASSQGGAPGHTQYF
TGCGCCAGCAGCCAGGGAGGCGCCCCCGGGCATACGCAGTATTTT
>-|TRBJ2-5|TRBV5-1|once
CASSLSPGSGETQYF
TGCGCCAGCAGCTTATCTCCAGGGTCTGGCGAGACCCAGTACTTC
>-|TRBJ1-2|TRBV10-3|-
CAISPGGGAQGYTF
TGTGCCATCAGTCCCGGCGGGGGGGCGCAGGGCTACACCTTC
>TRBD1|TRBJ2-7|TRBV6-6|-
CASSFLQGSEQYF
TGTGCCAGCAGTTTTCTACAGGGGAGCGAGCAGTACTTC
>-|TRBJ2-7|TRBV4-2|-
CASSQDAVGHSYEQYF
TGTGCCAGCAGCCAAGATGCGGTGGGGCACTCCTACGAGCAGTACTTC
>-|TRBJ1-1|TRBV5-6|-
CASSLWNTEAFF
TGTGCCAGCAGCCTCTGGAACACTGAAGCTTTCTTT
>-|TRBJ1-6|TRBV7-9|-
CASSLEGQLYNSPLHF
TGTGCCAGCAGCTTAGAAGGACAGCTCTATAATTCACCCCTCCACTTT
>-|TRBJ2-2|TRBV7-9|-
CASSLNAEKTGELFF
TGTGCCAGCAGCTTGAATGCGGAGAAAACCGGGGAGCTGTTTTTT
>-|TRBJ2-3|TRBV7-9|-
CASSPTADTQYF
TGTGCCAGCAGCCCAACGGCGGATACGCAGTATTTT
>-|TRBJ2-7|TRBV27|-
CASKPGGSPHEQYF
TGTGCCAGCAAACCTGGGGGAAGTCCCCACGAGCAGTACTTC
>-|TRBJ1-2|TRBV2|-
CASSDGGGWDYGYTF
TGTGCCAGCAGTGACGGTGGGGGCTGGGACTATGGCTACACCTTC
>TRBD2|TRBJ2-7|TRBV10-3|-
CAISEGLAGAYEQYF
TGTGCCATCAGTGAGGGACTAGCGGGAGCCTACGAGCAGTACTTC
>-|TRBJ1-1|TRBV27|-
CASSLGTQHTEAFF
TGTGCCAGCAGTTTAGGGACACAGCACACTGAAGCTTTCTTT
>TRBD2|TRBJ2-5|TRBV29-1|-
CSGGTSGSVQETQYF
TGCAGCGGGGGGACTAGCGGGAGTGTACAAGAGACCCAGTACTTC
>TRBD1|TRBJ2-2|TRBV6-5|once
CATRDRVYTGELFF
TGTGCCACCCGGGACAGGGTTTACACCGGGGAGCTGTTTTTT
>-|TRBJ2-7|TRBV5-6|-
CASSLVAGHPYEQYF
TGTGCCAGCAGCTTGGTTGCAGGGCATCCCTACGAGCAGTACTTC
>TRBD1|TRBJ1-2|TRBV19|-
CASSIDGTERDGYTF
TGTGCCAGTAGTATAGATGGGACAGAAAGGGATGGCTACACCTTC
>-|TRBJ2-3|TRBV7-8|-
CASSLTLPGTDTQYF
TGTGCCAGCAGTTTGACACTACCAGGCACAGATACGCAGTATTTT
>-|TRBJ2-5|TRBV29-1|-
CSVDMGETQYF
TGCAGCGTTGATATGGGGGAGACCCAGTACTTC
>-|TRBJ1-1|TRBV30|few
CAWDGNTEAFF
TGTGCCTGGGATGGAAACACTGAAGCTTTCTTT
>TRBD1|TRBJ2-6|TRBV5-1|-
CASNEQGARGANVLTF
TGCGCCAGCAACGAACAGGGGGCGCGGGGGGCCAACGTCCTGACTTTC
>-|TRBJ2-5|TRBV7-9|-
CASSFPQPQETQYF
TGTGCCAGCAGCTTTCCACAGCCACAAGAGACCCAGTACTTC
>TRBD2|TRBJ2-3|TRBV11-2|-
CASSGRRDYPGYF
TGTGCCAGCAGCGGCCGCCGGGACTACCCGGGGTATTTT
>-|TRBJ2-2|TRBV19|-
CASSVPGVSTGELFF
TGTGCCAGTAGTGTCCCCGGAGTAAGCACCGGGGAGCTGTTTTTT
>-|TRBJ1-2|TRBV10-3|-
CATQPGPLLRGYTF
TGTGCCACACAACCGGGACCGCTGTTACGTGGCTACACCTTC
>-|TRBJ2-7|TRBV27|-
CASSLSGAGYEQYF
TGTGCCAGCAGTTTATCAGGGGCAGGTTACGAGCAGTACTTC
>TRBD1|TRBJ2-7|TRBV29-1|-
CSVEGQGVRDEQYF
TGCAGCGTAGAGGGACAGGGGGTAAGGGACGAGCAGTACTTC